This passage covers 13 T cell receptor beta chains from one sample sequenced in a study of cytomegalovirus exposure and HLA in healthy donors. Use of 60 Vbeta and 13 Jbeta primers characterized the PCR. Using immunoSEQ multiplex PCR, the repertoire was profiled, and TCRdb retains in-frame clones only, with some absent. The data hold around 260,000 clones, with 80% observed a single time. Sequenced: PBMCs. These receptors originate from a girl aged 2-9 years in good health and CMV-seronegative.

This chain joins TRBV10-2 and TRBJ2-1, with a weak D call TRBD2 (6 bases). V dropped 7 bases and J dropped 0 bases, with 13 bases sitting between them. The CDR3 has 15 residues. Germline CDR1 is WSHSY and CDR2 is SAAADI. The CDR3 DNA sequence: TGCGCCAGCACTTACGCGGGGAGCTCCTACAATGAGCAGTTCTTC. Its translation: CASTYAGSSYNEQFF.

This clone was seen only a few times. This chain joins TRBV5-4 and TRBJ1-1; D may be TRBD1 (5 bases). The CDR3 is made up of 13 amino acids. V lost 7 bases to trimming and J lost 4 bases, with 14 bases between them. Germline V gene lookup returns CDR1 SGHNT and CDR2 YYREEE (reference sequence). The CDR3 reads CASAGGFGTEAFF. CDR3 sequence (DNA): TGTGCCAGCGCGGGGGGTTTTGGCACTGAAGCTTTCTTT. Using reference TRBV5-4 and TRBJ1-1 for the parts outside the CDR3, the full variable domain is ETGVTQSPTHLIKTRGQQVTLRCSSQSGHNTVSWYQQALGQGPQFIFQYYREEENGRGNFPPRFSGLQFPNYSSELNVNALELDDSALYLCASAGGFGTEAFFGQGTRLTVV.

V is TRBV5-1 and J is TRBJ2-1; 11 bases map to TRBD2. Germline assignment: CDR1 SGHRS and CDR2 YFSETQ. Trimming cost V 4 bases and J 5 bases; bases outside gene matches: 8. The CDR3 totals 16 residues. This CDR3 is CASSKYSGGGNNEQFF. CDR3 coding DNA: TGCGCCAGCAGCAAATATAGCGGGGGGGGAAACAATGAGCAGTTCTTC.

The chain joins TRBV28 to TRBJ1-4, with TRBD1 matching over 7 bases. V trimming: 8 bases; J trimming: 7 bases; junction bases outside the gene matches: 10. Germline CDR1 and CDR2: MDHEN and SYDVKM. This CDR3 has 14 residues. The CDR3 DNA sequence: TGTGCCAGCGACGAGGGACAGCCACCTGAAAAACTGTTTTTT. This encodes CASDEGQPPEKLFF. Filled out from reference TRBV28 and TRBJ1-4, the complete variable domain reads DVKVTQSSRYLVKRTGEKVFLECVQDMDHENMFWYRQDPGLGLRLIYFSYDVKMKEKGDIPEGYSVSREKKERFSLILESASTNQTSMYLCASDEGQPPEKLFFGSGTQLSVL.

The count of this clone is one. The rearrangement uses TRBV18 and TRBJ1-2, with a weak D call TRBD1 (6 bases). V lost 6 bases and J 7 bases, leaving 21 bases between the germline ends. CDR1 KGHSH and CDR2 LQKENI come from the germline V gene. The CDR3 covers 15 residues. CDR3 residues: CASSPSPKQGAGYTF. The CDR3, as DNA: TGTGCCAGCTCCCCCTCCCCCAAACAGGGCGCTGGCTACACCTTC.

This clone was detected a few times. V is TRBV7-8 and J is TRBJ1-2; 10 nucleotides agree with TRBD1. This CDR3 contains 18 residues. CDR1 is SGHVS, CDR2 FQNEAQ, per germline. The V segment lost 0 bases and the J segment 4 bases; nucleotides outside the gene matches: 11. CDR3 nucleotides: TGTGCCAGCAGCTTAGCGCTAGGACAGGGGGACAGAAGCTATGGCTACACCTTC. Translation: CASSLALGQGDRSYGYTF.

The chain employs TRBV18 and TRBJ1-1, with D unresolved. CDR3 length equals 14 residues. Looked up from germline, CDR1 is KGHSH and CDR2 is LQKENI. The V end lost 1 base, the J end lost 1 base, and 7 bases lay between the germline ends. The CDR3 protein is CASSPQPQNTEAFF. CDR3 DNA sequence: TGTGCCAGCTCACCACAGCCTCAGAACACTGAAGCTTTCTTT.

On this clone itself: Germline is not matched at one junction end, which may reflect a read error. The chain combines TRBV7-9 with TRBJ2-1; 7 bases align to TRBD2. The CDR3 is made up of 12 amino acids. Germline loops: CDR1 SEHNR, CDR2 FQNEAQ (reference sequence). The CDR3 spells CSSTGEGYEQFF. In nucleotides, the CDR3 is TGTTCCAGCACCGGGGAGGGGTATGAGCAGTTCTTC.

With regard to this clone: As the CDR3 is not closed by the conserved phenylalanine or tryptophan, this likely results from a read error. The DNA is left out, because the CDR3 cannot be placed on it with certainty; the CDR3 is given as TCRdb lists it. This rearrangement joins TRBV5-1 to TRBJ2-3; the table's D call of TRBD2 was not tested on the DNA. The CDR3 spans 10 residues, counting both ends. Germline V gene data show CDR1 as SGHRS and CDR2 as YFSETQ. The chain's CDR3 is CASSPGGLAG.

The rearrangement joins TRBV27 to TRBJ2-5, with D possibly matching TRBD2 (6 bases). CDR3 length: 13 residues. The germline CDR1 and CDR2 sequences are MNHEY and SMNVEV (reference sequence). Between the trimmed V and J ends, which lost 2 bases and 2 bases, there was a span of 6 bases. The CDR3 nucleotides are TGTGCCAGCAGTTTACGGGAGCAAGAGACCCAGTACTTC. It encodes CASSLREQETQYF.

The rearrangement links TRBV4-1 to TRBJ1-3; tentative D call: TRBD1 (5 bases). Germline V gene sequence: CDR1 MGHRA, CDR2 YSYEKL. CDR3 length: 15 amino acids. The V gene lost 2 bases and the J gene lost 0 bases, with 8 bases spanning the gap. The CDR3 nucleotides are TGCGCCAGCAGCCAAAGGGGTTCCTCTGGAAACACCATATATTTT. The encoded protein is CASSQRGSSGNTIYF.

The J gene is TRBJ2-1, the V gene TRBV2; 7 nucleotides agree with TRBD2. In germline, CDR1 is SNHLY, CDR2 FYNNEI. The V gene end was trimmed by 8 bases and the J gene end by 1 base; junction bases not matched to a gene: 8. The CDR3 has 15 residues. The CDR3 sequence: CASRNSGASYNEQFF. The CDR3, as DNA: TGTGCCAGCCGAAACAGCGGGGCTTCCTACAATGAGCAGTTCTTC.

This chain uses TRBV7-2 with TRBJ1-5; a possible D gene is TRBD1 (6 bases). Germline CDR1 reads SGHTA; CDR2 reads FQGNSA. This CDR3 is 15 amino acids long. V lost 2 bases and J 6 bases, leaving 14 bases between the germline ends. The CDR3 region has the DNA TGTGCCAGCAGCTTACAGGGGCCCTCGACTCAGCCCCAGCATTTT. Protein: CASSLQGPSTQPQHF.